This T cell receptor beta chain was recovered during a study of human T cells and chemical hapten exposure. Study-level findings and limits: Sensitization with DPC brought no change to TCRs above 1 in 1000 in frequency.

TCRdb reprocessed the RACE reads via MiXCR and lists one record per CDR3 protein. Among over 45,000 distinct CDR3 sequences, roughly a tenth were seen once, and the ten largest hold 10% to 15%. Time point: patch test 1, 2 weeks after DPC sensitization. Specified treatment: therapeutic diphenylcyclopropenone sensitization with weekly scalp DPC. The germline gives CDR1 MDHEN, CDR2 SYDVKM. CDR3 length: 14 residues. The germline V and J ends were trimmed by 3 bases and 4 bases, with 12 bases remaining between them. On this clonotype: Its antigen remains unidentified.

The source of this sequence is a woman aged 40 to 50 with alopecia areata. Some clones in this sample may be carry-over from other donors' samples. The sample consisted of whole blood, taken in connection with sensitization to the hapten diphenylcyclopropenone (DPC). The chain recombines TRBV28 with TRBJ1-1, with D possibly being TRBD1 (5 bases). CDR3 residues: CASSFSGTITEAFF. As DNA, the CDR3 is TGTGCCAGCAGTTTCTCAGGGACGATCACTGAAGCTTTCTTT.